Reported below is one T cell receptor beta chain. Its antigen is not identified. These data come from a study of T cell responses to AZD1222 COVID-19 vaccine. Whole-study findings and limits: It should be noted that donors were predominantly white British and more often female, and clonal diversity was possibly underestimated. Seropositive status at baseline applied to only 6 or 7 AZD1222 recipients. Repertoires were obtained solely post-peak T cell response. A rise in Spike-specific TCR breadth and depth followed two AZD1222 doses.

Method: immunoSEQ multiplex PCR; TCRdb's copy keeps in-frame clones and lacks some. The data hold approximately 110,000 clones, with approximately 90% observed a single time. This CDR3 spans 13 amino acids. With 0 bases removed from V and 9 bases from J, the gap between germline ends came to 6 bases. Germline CDR1 and CDR2: LGHNA and YSLEER. Sequenced material: peripheral blood, taken on day 0 of AZD1222 vaccination. The clonotype was recovered from an adult in good health. The chain joins TRBV4-3 to TRBJ1-6, with D hard to call. Here the CDR3 reads CASSQDGGSPLHF. CDR3 DNA: TGCGCCAGCAGCCAAGATGGAGGTTCACCCCTCCACTTT.